Detailed here is one TCR beta chain. These data come from a study of blood T cell repertoires in COVID-19. The CDR3 sequence is 13 residues long. V shed 3 bases and J 5 bases; nucleotides not matched to a gene: 2. Per the germline V gene, CDR1 is LGHNA and CDR2 is YSLEER. Sequencing was performed with immunoSEQ multiplex PCR; in TCRdb, only in-frame clones are kept and a portion is missing. The data show around 200,000 clones, approximately 81% seen once. The rearrangement uses TRBV4-3 and TRBJ1-1, with TRBD1 matching over 8 bases. This clonotype was sampled from a man aged 35-49 years who had recovered from COVID-19. Sequencing was carried out using PBMCs or T cells enriched from blood (not recorded which). The CDR3 DNA follows: TGCGCCAGCAGCCAGGGGGACAGGACTGAAGCTTTCTTT. It is translated as CASSQGDRTEAFF.